This TCR beta chain was identified during a study of T cell changes during pregnancy in multiple sclerosis. Here immunoSEQ multiplex PCR was the method, and the copy in TCRdb shows in-frame clones only, minus some. Of under 70,000 clones listed, roughly 91% are singletons. The ends lost 5 bases at V and 2 bases at J; junction bases unmatched: 8. The CDR3 contains 15 residues. Germline values: CDR1 SGHNT, CDR2 YENEEA. This sequence was found in a female donor in good health, enrolled as a control in a pregnancy study. The V and J genes are TRBV11-3 and TRBJ2-7, with 8 bases aligning to TRBD1. The source material was peripheral blood, sampled after pregnancy. The CDR3 DNA is TGTGCCAGCAGCACCCGGACAGGGAACCCCTACGAGCAGTACTTC. It yields the protein CASSTRTGNPYEQYF.